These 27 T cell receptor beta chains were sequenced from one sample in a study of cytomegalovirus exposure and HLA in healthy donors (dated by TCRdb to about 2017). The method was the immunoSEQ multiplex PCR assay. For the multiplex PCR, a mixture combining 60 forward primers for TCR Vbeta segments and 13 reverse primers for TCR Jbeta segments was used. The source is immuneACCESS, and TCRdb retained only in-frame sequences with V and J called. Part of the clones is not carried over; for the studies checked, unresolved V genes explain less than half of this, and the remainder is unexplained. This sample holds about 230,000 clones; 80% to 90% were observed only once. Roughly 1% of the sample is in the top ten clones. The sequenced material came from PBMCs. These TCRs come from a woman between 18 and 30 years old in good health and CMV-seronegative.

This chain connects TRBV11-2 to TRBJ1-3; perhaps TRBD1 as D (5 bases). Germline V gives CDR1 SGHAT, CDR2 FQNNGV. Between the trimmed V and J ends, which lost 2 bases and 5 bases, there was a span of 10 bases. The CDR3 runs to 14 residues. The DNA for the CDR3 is TGTGCCAGCAGCTTACCAGGGTCTAGAAACACCATATATTTT. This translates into CASSLPGSRNTIYF.

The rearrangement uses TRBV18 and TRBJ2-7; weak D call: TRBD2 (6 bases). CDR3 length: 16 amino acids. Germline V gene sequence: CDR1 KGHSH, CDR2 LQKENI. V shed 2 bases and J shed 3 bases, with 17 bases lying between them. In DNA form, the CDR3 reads TGTGCCAGCTCACCATCTACGGGACTCGCCTTCTACGAGCAGTACTTC. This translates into CASSPSTGLAFYEQYF.

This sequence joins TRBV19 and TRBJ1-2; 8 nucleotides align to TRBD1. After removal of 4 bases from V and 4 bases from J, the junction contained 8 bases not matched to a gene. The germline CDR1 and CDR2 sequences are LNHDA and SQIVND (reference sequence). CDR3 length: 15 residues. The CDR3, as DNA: TGTGCCAGTAGTACAACCGGGACAGGCCTCTATGGCTACACCTTC. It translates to CASSTTGTGLYGYTF. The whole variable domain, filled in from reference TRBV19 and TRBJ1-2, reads DGGITQSPKYLFRKEGQNVTLSCEQNLNHDAMYWYRQDPGQGLRLIYYSQIVNDFQKGDIAEGYSVSREKKESFPLTVTSAQKNPTAFYLCASSTTGTGLYGYTFGSGTRLTVV.

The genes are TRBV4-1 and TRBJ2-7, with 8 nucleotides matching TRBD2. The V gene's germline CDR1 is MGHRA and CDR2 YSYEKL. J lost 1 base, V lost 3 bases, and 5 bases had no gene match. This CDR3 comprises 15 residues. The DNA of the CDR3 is TGCGCCAGCAGCCATCTACTAGCGGTTTCCTACGAGCAGTACTTC. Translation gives CASSHLLAVSYEQYF.

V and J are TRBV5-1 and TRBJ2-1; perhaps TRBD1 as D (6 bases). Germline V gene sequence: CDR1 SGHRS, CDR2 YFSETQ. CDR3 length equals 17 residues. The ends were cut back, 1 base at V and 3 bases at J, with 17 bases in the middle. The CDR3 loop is CASSLNDEGGFYNEQFF. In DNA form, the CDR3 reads TGCGCCAGCAGCTTGAACGACGAAGGGGGTTTCTACAATGAGCAGTTCTTC.

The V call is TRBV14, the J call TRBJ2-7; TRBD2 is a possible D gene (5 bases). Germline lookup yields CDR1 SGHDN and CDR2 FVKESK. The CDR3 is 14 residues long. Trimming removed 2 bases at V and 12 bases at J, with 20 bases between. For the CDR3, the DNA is TGTGCCAGCAGCCAACTTGGGAGCACGGGGAGAAGGTACTTC. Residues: CASSQLGSTGRRYF. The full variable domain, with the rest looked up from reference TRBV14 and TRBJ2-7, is EAGVTQFPSHSVIEKGQTVTLRCDPISGHDNLYWYRRVMGKEIKFLLHFVKESKQDESGMPNNRFLAERTGGTYSTLKVQPAELEDSGVYFCASSQLGSTGRRYFGPGTRLTVT.

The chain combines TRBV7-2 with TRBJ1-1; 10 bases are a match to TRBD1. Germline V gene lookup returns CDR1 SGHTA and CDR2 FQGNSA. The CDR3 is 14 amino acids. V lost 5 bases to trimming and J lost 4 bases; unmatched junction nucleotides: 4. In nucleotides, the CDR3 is TGTGCCAGCAGCCCGGGACAGGGGTTCACTGAAGCTTTCTTT. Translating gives CASSPGQGFTEAFF.

DNA for the CDR3: TGTGCCAGCAGCTTGACTAGCGGGAGGACAACCTCCTACGAGCAGTACTTC. This gives the protein CASSLTSGRTTSYEQYF. The chain is built from TRBV5-4 and TRBJ2-7; 12 bases agree with TRBD2. Germline CDR1 SGHNT, CDR2 YYREEE (reference sequence). This CDR3 spans 17 amino acids. V shed 1 base and J 0 bases; nucleotides not matched to a gene: 5.

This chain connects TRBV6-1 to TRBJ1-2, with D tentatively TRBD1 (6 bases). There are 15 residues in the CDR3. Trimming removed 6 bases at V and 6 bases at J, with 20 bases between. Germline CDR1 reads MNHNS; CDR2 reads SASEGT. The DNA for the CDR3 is TGTGCCAGCAGCCTTCGTAGAACAGGGAGCGATGGCTACACCTTC. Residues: CASSLRRTGSDGYTF.

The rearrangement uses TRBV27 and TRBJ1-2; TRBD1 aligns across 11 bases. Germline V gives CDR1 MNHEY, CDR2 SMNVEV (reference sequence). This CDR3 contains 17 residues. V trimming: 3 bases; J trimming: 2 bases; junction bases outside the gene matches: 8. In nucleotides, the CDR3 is TGTGCCAGCAGTTTCCTCGAATGGACAGGGGGCAACTATGGCTACACCTTC. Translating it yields CASSFLEWTGGNYGYTF.

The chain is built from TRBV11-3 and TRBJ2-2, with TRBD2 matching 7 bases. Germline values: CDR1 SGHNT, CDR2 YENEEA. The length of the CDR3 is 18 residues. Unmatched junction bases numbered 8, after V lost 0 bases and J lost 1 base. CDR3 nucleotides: TGTGCCAGCAGCTTAGATCTACGGCTAGCGGAGAACACCGGGGAGCTGTTTTTT. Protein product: CASSLDLRLAENTGELFF. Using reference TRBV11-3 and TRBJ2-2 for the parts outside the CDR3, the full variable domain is EAGVVQSPRYKIIEKKQPVAFWCNPISGHNTLYWYLQNLGQGPELLIRYENEEAVDDSQLPKDRFSAERLKGVDSTLKIQPAELGDSAVYLCASSLDLRLAENTGELFFGEGSRLTVL.

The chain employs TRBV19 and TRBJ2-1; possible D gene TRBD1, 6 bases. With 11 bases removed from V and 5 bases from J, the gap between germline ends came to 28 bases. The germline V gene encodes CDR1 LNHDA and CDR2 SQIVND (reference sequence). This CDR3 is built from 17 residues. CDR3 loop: CAAGKTPRDKADNEQFF. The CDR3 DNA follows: TGTGCCGCCGGAAAGACTCCCCGGGACAAGGCTGACAATGAGCAGTTCTTC.

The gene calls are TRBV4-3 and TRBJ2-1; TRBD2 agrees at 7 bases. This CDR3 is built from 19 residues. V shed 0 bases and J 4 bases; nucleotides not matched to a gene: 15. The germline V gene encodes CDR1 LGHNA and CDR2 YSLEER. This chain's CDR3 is CASSQESGASGLTYNEQFF. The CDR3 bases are TGCGCCAGCAGCCAAGAAAGCGGGGCTAGCGGATTAACATACAATGAGCAGTTCTTC.

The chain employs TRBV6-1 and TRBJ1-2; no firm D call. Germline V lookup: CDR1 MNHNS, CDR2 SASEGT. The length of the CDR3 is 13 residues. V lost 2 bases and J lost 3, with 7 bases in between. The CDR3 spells CASSEMSDYGYTF. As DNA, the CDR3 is TGTGCCAGCAGTGAAATGTCAGACTATGGCTACACCTTC.

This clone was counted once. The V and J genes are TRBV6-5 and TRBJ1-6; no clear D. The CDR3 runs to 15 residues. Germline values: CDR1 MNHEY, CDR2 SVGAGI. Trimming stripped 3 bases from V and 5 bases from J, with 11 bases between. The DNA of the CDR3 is TGTGCCAGCAGTTATAGTTGGTTCCATAATTCACCCCTCCACTTT. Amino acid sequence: CASSYSWFHNSPLHF.

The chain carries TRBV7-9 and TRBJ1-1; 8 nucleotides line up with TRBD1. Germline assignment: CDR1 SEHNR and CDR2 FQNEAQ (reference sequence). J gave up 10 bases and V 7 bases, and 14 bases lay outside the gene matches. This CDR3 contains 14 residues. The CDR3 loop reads CASNPGQGPDGAFF. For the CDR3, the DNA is TGTGCCAGCAACCCCGGACAGGGACCGGACGGAGCTTTCTTT.

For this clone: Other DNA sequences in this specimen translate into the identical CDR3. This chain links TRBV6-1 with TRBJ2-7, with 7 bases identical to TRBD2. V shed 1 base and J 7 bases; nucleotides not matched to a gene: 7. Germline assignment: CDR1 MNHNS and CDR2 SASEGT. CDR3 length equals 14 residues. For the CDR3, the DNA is TGTGCCAGCAGTGAAGGGTGGGGGGGGAGGGAGCAGTACTTC. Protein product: CASSEGWGGREQYF.

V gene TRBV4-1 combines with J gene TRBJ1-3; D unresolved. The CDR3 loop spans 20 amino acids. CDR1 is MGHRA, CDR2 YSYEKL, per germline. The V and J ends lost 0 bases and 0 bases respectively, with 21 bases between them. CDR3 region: CASSQDHSVNELHSGNTIYF. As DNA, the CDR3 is TGCGCCAGCAGCCAAGATCACTCGGTCAACGAACTGCACTCTGGAAACACCATATATTTT.

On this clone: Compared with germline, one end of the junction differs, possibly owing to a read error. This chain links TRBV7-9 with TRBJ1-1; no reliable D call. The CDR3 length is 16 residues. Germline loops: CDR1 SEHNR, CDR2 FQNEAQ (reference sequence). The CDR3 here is CSSSLGPQQRNTEAFF. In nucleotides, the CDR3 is TGTTCCAGCAGCTTAGGGCCCCAACAGAGGAACACTGAAGCTTTCTTT.

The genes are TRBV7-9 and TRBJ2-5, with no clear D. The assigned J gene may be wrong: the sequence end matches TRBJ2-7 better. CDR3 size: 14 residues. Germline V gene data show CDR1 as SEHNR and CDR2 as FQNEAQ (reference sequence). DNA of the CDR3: TGTGCCAGCAGCTTAGACCCCGTGTCCTACGAGCAGTACTTC. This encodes CASSLDPVSYEQYF.

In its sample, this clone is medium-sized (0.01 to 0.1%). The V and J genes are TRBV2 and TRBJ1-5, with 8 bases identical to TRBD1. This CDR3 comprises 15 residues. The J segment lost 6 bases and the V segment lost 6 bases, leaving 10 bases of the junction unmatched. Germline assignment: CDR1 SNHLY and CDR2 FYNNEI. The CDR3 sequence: CASSAGQGKIQPQHF. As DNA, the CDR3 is TGTGCCAGCAGCGCCGGACAGGGAAAAATTCAGCCCCAGCATTTT.

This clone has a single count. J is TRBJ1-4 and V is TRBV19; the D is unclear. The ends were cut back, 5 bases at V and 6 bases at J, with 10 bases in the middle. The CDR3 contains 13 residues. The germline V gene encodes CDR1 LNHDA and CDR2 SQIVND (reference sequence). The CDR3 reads CASSGWRDEKLFF. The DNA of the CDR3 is TGTGCCAGTAGTGGGTGGCGGGATGAAAAACTGTTTTTT. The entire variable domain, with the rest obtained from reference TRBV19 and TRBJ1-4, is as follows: DGGITQSPKYLFRKEGQNVTLSCEQNLNHDAMYWYRQDPGQGLRLIYYSQIVNDFQKGDIAEGYSVSREKKESFPLTVTSAQKNPTAFYLCASSGWRDEKLFFGSGTQLSVL.

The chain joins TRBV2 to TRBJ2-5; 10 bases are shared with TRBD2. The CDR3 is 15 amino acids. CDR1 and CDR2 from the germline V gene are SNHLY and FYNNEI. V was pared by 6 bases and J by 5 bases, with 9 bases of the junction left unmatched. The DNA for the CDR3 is TGTGCCAGCAGCGATAGCGGGGGGTACGAGGAGACCCAGTACTTC. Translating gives CASSDSGGYEETQYF.

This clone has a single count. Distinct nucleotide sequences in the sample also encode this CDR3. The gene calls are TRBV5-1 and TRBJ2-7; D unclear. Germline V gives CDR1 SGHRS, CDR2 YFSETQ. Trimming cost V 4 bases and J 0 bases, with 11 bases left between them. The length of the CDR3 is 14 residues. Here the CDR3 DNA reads TGCGCCAGCAGCCTAACCTCAGGCTCCTACGAGCAGTACTTC. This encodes CASSLTSGSYEQYF. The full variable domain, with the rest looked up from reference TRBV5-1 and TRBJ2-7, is KAGVTQTPRYLIKTRGQQVTLSCSPISGHRSVSWYQQTPGQGLQFLFEYFSETQRNKGNFPGRFSGRQFSNSRSEMNVSTLELGDSALYLCASSLTSGSYEQYFGPGTRLTVT.

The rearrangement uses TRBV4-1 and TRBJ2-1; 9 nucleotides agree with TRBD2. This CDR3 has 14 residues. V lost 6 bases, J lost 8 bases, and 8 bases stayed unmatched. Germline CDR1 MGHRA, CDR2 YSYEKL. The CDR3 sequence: CASRRGGIGDEQFF. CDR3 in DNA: TGCGCCAGCAGGCGGGGGGGGATTGGGGATGAGCAGTTCTTC.

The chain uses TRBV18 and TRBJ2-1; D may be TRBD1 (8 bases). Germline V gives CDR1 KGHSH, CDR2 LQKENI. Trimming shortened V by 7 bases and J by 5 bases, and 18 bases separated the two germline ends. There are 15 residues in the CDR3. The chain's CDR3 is CASFTGGAPHNEQFF. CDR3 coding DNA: TGTGCCAGCTTCACAGGGGGGGCCCCTCACAATGAGCAGTTCTTC.

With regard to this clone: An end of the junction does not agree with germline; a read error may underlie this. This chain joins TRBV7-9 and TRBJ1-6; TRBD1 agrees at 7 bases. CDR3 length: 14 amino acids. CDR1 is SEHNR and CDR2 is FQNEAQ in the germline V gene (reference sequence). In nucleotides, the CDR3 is TGTTCCAGCAGCTTCCGACAGGGCCTGGCACCCCTCCACTTT. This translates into CSSSFRQGLAPLHF.